The TCR beta chain described here comes from a study of blood T cell repertoires in COVID-19. Study details: Acute and convalescent COVID-19 samples came from the United States, Italy and Spain.

Method: immunoSEQ multiplex PCR; TCRdb's copy keeps in-frame clones and lacks some. This sample has a few hundred thousand clones, with roughly 84% found just once. Trimming took 4 bases from V and 6 from J; bases not matched to a gene: 4. The CDR3 is 14 amino acids. The V gene's germline CDR1 is SGHNT and CDR2 YYREEE (reference sequence). The source material was peripheral blood. The sequence derives from a young man with active or convalescent COVID-19. The chain couples TRBV5-4 to TRBJ1-4, with 9 bases that match TRBD1. The CDR3: CASSPRQGDEKLFF. The CDR3 DNA reads as TGTGCCAGCAGCCCCCGACAGGGGGATGAAAAACTGTTTTTT.